This T cell receptor (beta chain) was recovered during a study of blood T cell repertoires in COVID-19 (TCRdb year 2020). Concerning the study at large: Samples from collaborators originated in the United States, Italy and Spain and spanned both the acute and convalescent phases of COVID-19. The prospective study material was composed of cDNA or gDNA derived from T cells, B-cell-depleted T cells, or PBMCs. Subjects who had been exposed to COVID-19, were actively infected with it, or had recovered from it provided the deeply sampled blood TCRbeta repertoires that made up the dataset. The repertoires were released in a freely available public database meant as a resource for research on the immune response to SARS-CoV-2. The samples were drawn from the first 160 participants of the ongoing ImmuneRACE study and from 1,254 subjects provided by 6 global collaborators. The sample metadata nearly always contained a de-identified subject ID, COVID-19 status, age in years and sex. Where available, HLA class I and class II types were obtained from metadata supplied by the sample provider rather than from assay-based typing.

As concerns this clone: It has no known antigen specificity. Base-call qualities are not available, and no considerably larger clone is one nucleotide away.

TCRbeta CDR3 regions were amplified from genomic DNA by means of the immunoSEQ Assay, a bias-controlled multiplex PCR. Turning to the authors' computational methods: Nucleated cell counts per sample were estimated from amplification of reference gene primers within the assay. Sequence reads were collapsed and filtered to measure the absolute abundance of every unique TCRbeta CDR3 rearrangement. For each sample, productive Simpson clonality was calculated as the square root of Simpson's diversity index over productive rearrangements. As stored in TCRdb, this immuneACCESS dataset retains in-frame rearrangements with V and J assigned. A fraction of the clones does not appear; measured against another copy, unresolved V genes explain less than half of the discrepancy, and the remainder lacks a known reason. V and J calls and clone size come straight from that table; D and trimming were deduced from the DNA. Here the sample has some 67,000 clones; roughly nine tenths occur a single time. Clones ranked in the top ten supply around a fifth of the sample.

The paper as a whole reports these results and caveats: The quantity of clinical and demographic metadata differed by source and by participant and was supplied without curation.

Collaborating institutions collected whole blood in K2EDTA tubes following their own protocols. Collaborator samples were shipped for TCRbeta analysis as frozen whole blood, isolated PBMCs, or DNA extracted from either sample type. V loses 1 base at its end and J loses 7 bases; junction bases beyond the gene matches: 5. Reading from cysteine to phenylalanine, the CDR3 counts 15 amino acids. Left in the record is the CDR3 DNA by itself, 45 bases read in frame from the first base. CDR1 and CDR2 are drawn from the germline V gene: SGHVS, FNYEAQ. The TCR comes from a woman older than 75 with acute or convalescent COVID-19. The chain is assembled from TRBV7-6 and TRBJ2-1, with 9 bases in between that match TRBD2. The source material was peripheral blood. The CDR3 reads CASSLVAGVSNEQFF. The nucleotides read TGTGCCAGCAGCTTAGTAGCGGGGGTCTCTAATGAGCAGTTCTTC.